This T cell receptor beta chain is from a study of T cells expressing NK-cell markers. Study-level background: Sorted CD3+CD56-NKG2C+, CD3+CD56+NKG2C- and CD3+CD56+NKG2C+ T cells were the source of the TCR beta repertoires. With respect to HCMV, most of the eight sequenced donors were seropositive, and one was seronegative. Findings and limits, study-wide: A range of about 1.0-8% of CD8+ T cells consisted of dominant NKG2C+ clonotypes in six donors. In several donors, these clonotypes also led the CD3+CD56-NKG2C+ fraction.

There are 16 residues in the CDR3. Per germline, CDR1 KGHSH and CDR2 LQKENI. Details on this clonotype: Its antigen is unknown.

TCRdb re-called the 5' RACE reads and gives one entry per CDR3 protein, without DNA. The listing records a few hundred thousand distinct CDR3 sequences. The sequence was collected from a man aged 18 to 69 in good health. J is TRBJ2-7 and V is TRBV18; the D gene TCRdb calls, TRBD2, cannot be checked with no DNA. Sequenced: blood T cells: a sorted CD56 or NKG2C T cell subset, CD4+ or CD8+ T cells, or bulk PBMC T cells (not recorded which). The CDR3 protein is CASSPPDRGGWYEQYF. The entire variable domain, with the rest obtained from reference TRBV18 and TRBJ2-7, is as follows: NAGVMQNPRHLVRRRGQEARLRCSPMKGHSHVYWYRQLPEEGLKFMVYLQKENIIDESGMPKERFSAEFPKEGPSILRIQQVVRGDSAAYFCASSPPDRGGWYEQYFGPGTRLTVT.